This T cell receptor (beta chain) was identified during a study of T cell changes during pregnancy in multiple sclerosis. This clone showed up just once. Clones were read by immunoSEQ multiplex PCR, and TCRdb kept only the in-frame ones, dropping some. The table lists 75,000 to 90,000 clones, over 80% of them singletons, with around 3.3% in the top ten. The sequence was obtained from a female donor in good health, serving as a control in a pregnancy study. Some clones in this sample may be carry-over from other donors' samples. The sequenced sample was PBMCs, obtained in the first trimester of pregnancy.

CDR3 residues: CASSPGDNKGEKLFF. DNA of the CDR3: TGTGCCAGCAGTCCCGGGGATAATAAAGGGGAAAAACTGTTTTTT. The chain is built from TRBV28 and TRBJ1-4, with unresolved D. Deletions cut 5 bases from V and 8 bases from J, with 18 bases between. Germline assignment: CDR1 MDHEN and CDR2 SYDVKM. The CDR3 is 15 residues long.